Detailed here is one T cell receptor (beta chain). Its antigen target is currently unknown. The input lacks base qualities; no much larger clone sits a single base away. The data derive from a study of blood T cell repertoires in COVID-19 (dated by TCRdb to about 2020). Notes on the research overall: Samples covering the acute and convalescent phases of COVID-19 were provided by collaborators in the United States, Italy and Spain. Where HLA class I and class II types were available, the types were taken from metadata supplied by the sample provider, not from assay-based typing. Subjects who had been exposed to COVID-19, were actively infected with it, or had recovered from it provided the deeply sampled blood TCRbeta repertoires that made up the dataset. The material from the prospective study consisted of cDNA or gDNA derived from T cells, B-cell-depleted T cells, or PBMCs. A freely available public database, intended as a resource for researchers studying the immune response to SARS-CoV-2, is where the repertoires were released. A de-identified subject ID, COVID-19 status, age in years and sex were almost always included in the sample metadata. The samples were drawn from the first 160 participants of the ongoing ImmuneRACE study and from 1,200 or so subjects provided by 6 global collaborators. General study outcomes and caveats: The amount of clinical and demographic metadata varied by source and participant and was provided uncurated.

From the cysteine up to the phenylalanine, the CDR3 has a length of 15 residues. The DNA shown is the 45-base CDR3, in frame from base 1. Trimming costs V 4 bases and J 5 bases, and their ends lie 15 bases apart. As encoded in the germline V gene, CDR1 is MGHRA while CDR2 is YSYEKL. The immunoSEQ Assay, a bias-controlled multiplex PCR, was used to amplify TCRbeta CDR3 regions from genomic DNA. The study's processing was this. The number of nucleated cells in each sample was estimated by amplification of reference gene primers within the assay. To quantify the absolute abundance of each unique TCRbeta CDR3 rearrangement, sequence reads were collapsed and filtered. Productive Simpson clonality was computed per sample as the square root of Simpson's diversity index over productive rearrangements. TCRdb obtained this table from immuneACCESS and retained in-frame rearrangements with V and J assigned. These tables miss some clones; where compared with another copy, unresolved V genes account for less than half of the shortfall, and the remainder is unexplained. That table supplies the V and J calls and clone size; D and trimming were determined from the DNA. The sample table contains 410,000 or so clones; only one count was recorded for approximately 90% of them. The biggest ten clones account for roughly 1.5% of the sample.

At one collaborating source in Seattle, patients were enrolled during active infection and were followed longitudinally through the course of disease. Each collaborating institution followed its own protocols to collect whole blood in K2EDTA tubes. Collaborator samples were shipped for TCRbeta analysis as frozen whole blood, isolated PBMCs, or DNA extracted from either sample type. The TCR was taken from a woman between 40 and 55 years old with COVID-19, enrolled during active disease. The sample taken for sequencing was peripheral blood. Rearrangement joined TRBV4-1 to TRBJ2-1; the D gene is possibly TRBD1, with 6 bases matching. CDR3 reads: CASSRIGQLDNEQFF. The sequence in DNA is TGCGCCAGCAGCCGGATCGGACAGCTTGACAATGAGCAGTTCTTC.